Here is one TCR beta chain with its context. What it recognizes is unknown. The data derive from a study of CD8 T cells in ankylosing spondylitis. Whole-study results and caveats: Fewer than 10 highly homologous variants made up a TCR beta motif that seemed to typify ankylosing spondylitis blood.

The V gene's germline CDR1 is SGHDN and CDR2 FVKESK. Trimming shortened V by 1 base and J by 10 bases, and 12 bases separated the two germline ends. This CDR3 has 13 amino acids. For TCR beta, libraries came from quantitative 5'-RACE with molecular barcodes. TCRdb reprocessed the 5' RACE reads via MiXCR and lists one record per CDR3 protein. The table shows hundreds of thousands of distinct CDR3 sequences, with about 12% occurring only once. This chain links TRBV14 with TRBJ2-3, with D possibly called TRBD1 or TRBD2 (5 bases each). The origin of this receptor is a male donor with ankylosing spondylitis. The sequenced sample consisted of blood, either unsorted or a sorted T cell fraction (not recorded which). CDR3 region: CASSQVGERPQYF. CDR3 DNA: TGTGCCAGCAGCCAAGTGGGGGAGCGTCCGCAGTATTTT. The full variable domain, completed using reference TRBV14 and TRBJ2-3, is EAGVTQFPSHSVIEKGQTVTLRCDPISGHDNLYWYRRVMGKEIKFLLHFVKESKQDESGMPNNRFLAERTGGTYSTLKVQPAELEDSGVYFCASSQVGERPQYFGPGTRLTVL.